One sample yielded the 26 T cell receptor beta chains listed below, sequenced in a study of blood T cells in healthy people across ages. The authors ran a second PCR of about 6 to 11 cycles using a sample-barcoded 5' primer and a J-beta primer mix. TCRdb redid the calling of the 5' RACE reads with MiXCR, one entry per CDR3 protein. Here the sample spans over 1,500,000 distinct CDR3 sequences, about two fifths being singletons. The sample taken for sequencing was blood. All receptors come from a human donor in good health.

This chain uses TRBV29-1 with TRBJ1-2; possible D gene TRBD1, 6 bases. CDR3 size: 13 residues. Germline CDR1 and CDR2: SQVTM and ANQGSEA. V lost 3 bases and J 5 bases, leaving 13 bases between the germline ends. The CDR3 here is CSVDVDRLYGYTF. CDR3 DNA: TGCAGCGTTGACGTAGACAGGTTATATGGCTACACCTTC.

J is TRBJ2-3 and V is TRBV3-1; D call uncertain. The V gene's germline CDR1 is LGHDT and CDR2 YNNKEL (reference sequence). The V and J ends lost 2 bases and 0 bases respectively, with 12 bases between them. The CDR3 is 16 amino acids. The CDR3 loop reads CASSQYRSSSTDTQYF. DNA for the CDR3: TGTGCCAGCAGCCAATACAGATCCTCTAGCACAGATACGCAGTATTTT.

J is TRBJ2-4 and V is TRBV2, with TRBD1 as a possible D gene (5 bases). Trimming pared 7 bases from V and 8 bases from J, leaving 15 bases between. Germline CDR1 reads SNHLY; CDR2 reads FYNNEI. The CDR3 has 13 residues. The CDR3 protein is CASNSGATDIQYF. DNA for the CDR3: TGTGCCAGCAACAGTGGGGCGACTGACATTCAGTACTTC.

This clonotype was detected only a few times. V and J are TRBV28 and TRBJ2-7; the D call may be TRBD1 or TRBD2 (5 bases each). The ends were cut back, 7 bases at V and 0 bases at J, with 16 bases in the middle. This CDR3 has 15 residues. The V gene's germline CDR1 is MDHEN and CDR2 SYDVKM. CDR3 in amino acids: CASTTGTLSSYEQYF. As DNA, the CDR3 is TGTGCCAGCACTACCGGGACCCTCTCCTCCTACGAGCAGTACTTC.

This clonotype has only a few counts. The V call is TRBV28, the J call TRBJ1-4; 8 positions match TRBD1. Per germline, CDR1 MDHEN and CDR2 SYDVKM. CDR3 length equals 16 residues. Germline trimming cut 3 bases from V and 2 bases from J; bases unmatched to any gene: 5. The CDR3: CASSLTGAGTNEKLFF. The CDR3 DNA follows: TGTGCCAGCAGTTTGACAGGGGCGGGTACTAATGAAAAACTGTTTTTT.

This chain links TRBV24-1 with TRBJ2-5; a weak D match, TRBD2 (5 bases). The CDR3 runs 14 residues. V was shortened by 3 bases and J by 7 bases, with 14 bases between the two germline ends. From germline, CDR1 is KGHDR and CDR2 SFDVKD. The CDR3 region is CATSDSEGKGTQYF. CDR3 DNA: TGTGCCACCAGTGATAGCGAGGGAAAGGGGACCCAGTACTTC.

With respect to this clonotype: A read error is possible here, since a much larger clone lies one base away. The chain uses TRBV29-1 and TRBJ2-5; D is undetermined. Germline values: CDR1 SQVTM, CDR2 ANQGSEA. This CDR3 is built from 11 residues. V was cut by 5 bases and J by 1 base, with 5 bases left in between. CDR3 loop: CSVNCQETQYF. CDR3 DNA sequence: TGCAGCGTTAACTGCCAAGAGACCCAGTACTTC.

The gene calls are TRBV7-2 and TRBJ1-6, with 11 bases matching TRBD1. The ends lost 3 bases at V and 3 bases at J; junction bases unmatched: 13. This CDR3 has 20 residues. Per the germline V gene, CDR1 is SGHTA and CDR2 is FQGNSA. CDR3 in DNA: TGTGCCAGCAGCTTTGAGGTCTCCAGGACAGGGGGCAGCTATAATTCACCCCTCCACTTT. Translating gives CASSFEVSRTGGSYNSPLHF.

The rearrangement joins TRBV3-1 to TRBJ2-1; unclear D gene. This CDR3 is 12 amino acids long. The germline CDR1 and CDR2 sequences are LGHDT and YNNKEL (reference sequence). Trimming left V 4 bases short and J 7 bases short, with 8 bases between. The CDR3 reads CASSPKQNEQFF. Here the CDR3 DNA reads TGTGCCAGCAGCCCGAAACAGAATGAGCAGTTCTTC.

Worth noting for this clonotype: One end of the junction varies from germline; a read error may be responsible. The chain has TRBV7-9 and TRBJ2-5; perhaps TRBD1 as D (9 bases). Germline-derived CDR1 and CDR2 are SEHNR and FQNEAQ (reference sequence). The CDR3 covers 15 residues. CDR3 nucleotide sequence: TGTGCCGGCAGCGGGGGACAGGGTAGCCGGGAGACCCAGTACTTC. It yields the protein CAGSGGQGSRETQYF.

The chain combines TRBV5-1 with TRBJ1-1; D uncertain. The CDR3 totals 13 residues. V lost 0 bases, J lost 7 bases, and 10 bases lay in between. Germline CDR1 and CDR2: SGHRS and YFSETQ. CDR3: CASSLGLLGEAFF. The CDR3 region has the DNA TGCGCCAGCAGCTTGGGACTGCTGGGTGAAGCTTTCTTT.

The V gene is TRBV7-3, the J gene TRBJ1-5; D unclear. CDR3 length: 13 residues. Germline V gene sequence: CDR1 SGHTA, CDR2 FQGTGA. V was trimmed by 2 bases and J by 4 bases, leaving 6 bases between them. CDR3 region: CASSLYQNQPQHF. The CDR3 nucleotides are TGTGCCAGCAGCTTATACCAAAATCAGCCCCAGCATTTT.

This chain links TRBV9 with TRBJ2-1; D remains ambiguous. V lost 0 bases, J lost 4 bases, and 14 bases lay in between. The CDR3 is made up of 16 amino acids. Germline values: CDR1 SGDLS, CDR2 YYNGEE. DNA for the CDR3: TGTGCCAGCAGCGTAGCTACTGGGCAGGTTTACAATGAGCAGTTCTTC. It specifies CASSVATGQVYNEQFF.

CDR3 residues: CASRGDRGPGNTIYF. CDR3 DNA: TGTGCCAGCAGGGGGGACAGGGGCCCAGGAAACACCATATATTTT. This chain uses TRBV2 with TRBJ1-3; 10 bases map to TRBD1. Trimming cost V 6 bases and J 4 bases; bases outside gene matches: 6. CDR1 SNHLY and CDR2 FYNNEI come from the germline V gene. The CDR3 spans 15 residues.

J is TRBJ1-5 and V is TRBV9; the D is unclear. V lost 0 bases and J lost 4, with 11 bases in between. Per germline, CDR1 SGDLS and CDR2 YYNGEE. This CDR3 contains 15 residues. CDR3 coding DNA: TGTGCCAGCAGCGTAGATTCAGGCTTTAATCAGCCCCAGCATTTT. This gives the protein CASSVDSGFNQPQHF.

The V and J genes are TRBV7-9 and TRBJ2-5, with 7 bases that match TRBD2. This CDR3 is 13 amino acids long. The V and J ends lost 2 bases and 11 bases, in that order; junction bases with no gene match: 8. Germline values: CDR1 SEHNR, CDR2 FQNEAQ (reference sequence). In DNA, the CDR3 is TGTGCCAGCAGCTTACCACTAGCGCCTGAGCAGTACTTC. Protein product: CASSLPLAPEQYF.

This chain connects TRBV20-1 to TRBJ1-1; D may be TRBD1 (6 bases). Trimming took off 6 bases at V and 0 bases at J, with 20 bases between the two ends. The CDR3 extends over 16 amino acids. Germline CDR1 and CDR2: DFQATT and SNEGSKA (reference sequence). The CDR3 region has the DNA TGCAGTGCCCGCCCGCGGACAGTATACCTGAACACTGAAGCTTTCTTT. Encoded protein: CSARPRTVYLNTEAFF.

This clonotype was counted between two and nine times. The V call is TRBV29-1, the J call TRBJ1-2, with no clear D. CDR1 is SQVTM and CDR2 is ANQGSEA in the germline V gene. The CDR3 extends over 15 amino acids. With 6 bases removed from V and 6 bases from J, the gap between germline ends came to 23 bases. CDR3 in DNA: TGCAGCGTGGTCCCTAGGTTTGCCCGGATCAATGGCTACACCTTC. Encoded protein: CSVVPRFARINGYTF.

The chain has TRBV5-1 and TRBJ1-5; D ambiguous. The germline CDR1 and CDR2 sequences are SGHRS and YFSETQ. The CDR3 has 14 amino acids. V was pared by 3 bases and J by 6 bases, with 13 bases between. The CDR3 nucleotides are TGCGCCAGCAGCTATGGGCCAGATATTCAGCCCCAGCATTTT. Residues: CASSYGPDIQPQHF.

The chain combines TRBV6-6 with TRBJ1-4, with D unresolved. V lost 0 bases to trimming and J lost 12 bases, with 14 bases between them. This CDR3 contains 14 residues. Germline V gene lookup returns CDR1 MNHNY and CDR2 SVGAGI (reference sequence). CDR3 amino acids: CASSYSMTSKELFF. The DNA of the CDR3 is TGTGCCAGCAGTTACTCGATGACCTCGAAGGAACTGTTTTTT.

This clonotype was recorded many times. This chain joins TRBV20-1 and TRBJ1-5; 10 bases fit TRBD1. The CDR3 covers 14 residues. V shed 4 bases and J 6 bases; nucleotides not matched to a gene: 6. The germline V gene encodes CDR1 DFQATT and CDR2 SNEGSKA (reference sequence). The CDR3 DNA reads TGCAGTGCTATCCGGGACAGGGGCCCTCAGCCCCAGCATTTT. It yields the protein CSAIRDRGPQPQHF.

This clonotype was observed a handful of times. This chain links TRBV29-1 with TRBJ1-1; D is perhaps TRBD1 (5 bases). Germline assignment: CDR1 SQVTM and CDR2 ANQGSEA. The germline V and J ends were trimmed by 0 bases and 3 bases, with 14 bases remaining between them. CDR3 size: 15 residues. This chain's CDR3 is CSVEDGDFFYTEAFF. The CDR3 DNA reads TGCAGCGTTGAAGACGGGGACTTTTTCTACACTGAAGCTTTCTTT.

This clonotype has a handful of counts. The CDR3 DNA is TGCGCCAGCAGCCAAGAACGGGAACTGCAAGAGACCCAGTACTTC. This translates into CASSQERELQETQYF. The chain carries TRBV4-3 and TRBJ2-5, with D possibly TRBD2 on 5 matching bases. The CDR3 length is 15 residues. CDR1 is LGHNA and CDR2 is YSLEER in the germline V gene. Trimming took off 0 bases at V and 2 bases at J, with 10 bases between the two ends.

V usage is TRBV6-5 and J usage is TRBJ2-1, with 8 nucleotides matching TRBD1. Germline V gene sequence: CDR1 MNHEY, CDR2 SVGAGI. V lost 4 bases and J lost 8; bases outside the gene matches: 7. CDR3 length equals 14 residues. This chain's CDR3 is CASSSGQGWDEQFF. The CDR3, as DNA: TGTGCCAGCAGTTCCGGACAGGGTTGGGATGAGCAGTTCTTC.

This clonotype was counted many times. The rearrangement uses TRBV11-2 and TRBJ2-1; D is unresolved. Germline V gene data show CDR1 as SGHAT and CDR2 as FQNNGV. The V end was cut by 2 bases, the J end by 6 bases, with 8 bases between. The CDR3 is 13 amino acids. DNA for the CDR3: TGTGCCAGCAGCTTAAACAGTGTCAATGAGCAGTTCTTC. It encodes CASSLNSVNEQFF.

CDR3 nucleotide sequence: TGCGCCAGCAGCCAAGAGTACAGGGGCACAGATACGCAGTATTTT. It specifies CASSQEYRGTDTQYF. The chain uses TRBV4-3 and TRBJ2-3; D perhaps matches TRBD1 (6 bases). The CDR3 is 15 amino acids. Germline CDR1 reads LGHNA; CDR2 reads YSLEER. V dropped 0 bases and J dropped 1 base, with 8 bases sitting between them.